A selection of T cell receptor beta chains follows, all from one sample in a study of blood T cell repertoires in COVID-19. Clones were read by immunoSEQ multiplex PCR, and TCRdb kept only the in-frame ones, dropping some. This table holds 130,000 to 150,000 clones, about 83% found once. Source material: peripheral blood. These receptors were collected from a middle-aged woman with acute or convalescent COVID-19. Both conserved end residues are part of each CDR3. A D gene is named only where the DNA matches it firmly. The listing skips clone size in some rows; elsewhere it reads once, few, many or a size class.

J: TRBJ2-5
D: TRBD1
size: .
V: TRBV7-6
CDR3: CASSPPGQGRETQYF
DNA: TGTGCCAGCAGCCCTCCGGGACAGGGGAGAGAGACCCAGTACTTC

J: TRBJ1-2
D: TRBD1
size: .
V: TRBV30
CDR3: CAWSVALRGNYGYTF
DNA: TGTGCCTGGAGTGTAGCCCTCAGGGGGAACTATGGCTACACCTTC

J: TRBJ2-6
D: .
size: .
V: TRBV28
CDR3: CASGGGPLEGANVLTF
DNA: TGTGCCAGCGGGGGCGGCCCTCTCGAGGGGGCCAACGTCCTGACTTTC

J: TRBJ2-3
D: .
size: .
V: TRBV3-1/TRBV3-2
CDR3: CASSQEGSADTQYF
DNA: TGTGCCAGCAGCCAAGAAGGTAGCGCAGATACGCAGTATTTT

J: TRBJ2-3
D: TRBD1
size: .
V: TRBV7-3
CDR3: CASSLTGGEDTQYF
DNA: TGTGCCAGCAGCCTTACAGGGGGAGAAGATACGCAGTATTTT

J: TRBJ2-1
D: .
size: .
V: TRBV15
CDR3: CATSREGGGGNEQFF
DNA: TGTGCCACCAGCAGAGAAGGGGGGGGCGGAAATGAGCAGTTCTTC

J: TRBJ2-3
D: TRBD2
size: .
V: TRBV5-4
CDR3: CASSQGTSGRAQADTQYF
DNA: TGTGCCAGCAGCCAAGGGACTAGCGGGAGGGCCCAGGCAGATACGCAGTATTTT

J: TRBJ1-6
D: .
size: few
V: TRBV5-4
CDR3: CASSLGPDRNNSPLHF
DNA: TGTGCCAGCAGCTTGGGGCCAGACAGAAATAATTCACCCCTCCACTTT

J: TRBJ2-7
D: TRBD2
size: .
V: TRBV27
CDR3: CASSFAGTSDYEQYF
DNA: TGTGCCAGCAGTTTCGCAGGGACTAGCGACTACGAGCAGTACTTC

J: TRBJ1-6
D: .
size: .
V: TRBV6-4
CDR3: CASSQDRLYNSPLHF
DNA: TGTGCCAGCAGCCAGGACAGACTCTATAATTCACCCCTCCACTTT

J: TRBJ1-1
D: .
size: .
V: TRBV5-1
CDR3: CASSLTANTEAFF
DNA: TGCGCCAGCAGCTTGACAGCGAACACTGAAGCTTTCTTT

J: TRBJ2-1
D: TRBD2
size: .
V: TRBV29-1
CDR3: CSVGRSGRDNEQFF
DNA: TGCAGCGTTGGACGTAGCGGGAGGGACAATGAGCAGTTCTTC

J: TRBJ2-2
D: .
size: .
V: TRBV9
CDR3: CASSRRGLAGTGELFF
DNA: TGTGCCAGCAGCCGGAGGGGGCTAGCGGGCACCGGGGAGCTGTTTTTT

J: TRBJ2-7
D: .
size: .
V: TRBV3-1/TRBV3-2
CDR3: CASSQDGGISGQYF
DNA: TGTGCCAGCAGCCAAGATGGGGGGATTTCGGGGCAGTACTTC

J: TRBJ1-3
D: .
size: .
V: TRBV5-6
CDR3: CASSLSGSGNTIYF
DNA: TGTGCCAGCAGCTTGTCAGGGTCTGGAAACACCATATATTTT

J: TRBJ1-5
D: TRBD1
size: .
V: TRBV7-9
CDR3: CASSEGTGEGFYQPQHF
DNA: TGTGCCAGCAGCGAGGGGACAGGGGAAGGGTTTTATCAGCCCCAGCATTTT

J: TRBJ1-2
D: TRBD1
size: .
V: TRBV4-3
CDR3: CASSYRGTGYGYTF
DNA: TGCGCCAGCAGCTACCGCGGGACAGGCTATGGCTACACCTTC

J: TRBJ1-2
D: .
size: once
V: TRBV15
CDR3: CATSSRLGAGYTF
DNA: TGTGCCACCAGCAGTCGATTAGGGGCGGGCTACACCTTC

J: TRBJ2-4
D: TRBD2
size: .
V: TRBV4-1
CDR3: CASSQEASGRAKNIQYF
DNA: TGCGCCAGCAGCCAAGAGGCTAGCGGGAGAGCCAAAAACATTCAGTACTTC

J: TRBJ1-1
D: .
size: .
V: TRBV19
CDR3: CASASENTEAFF
DNA: TGTGCCAGCGCCTCAGAGAACACTGAAGCTTTCTTT